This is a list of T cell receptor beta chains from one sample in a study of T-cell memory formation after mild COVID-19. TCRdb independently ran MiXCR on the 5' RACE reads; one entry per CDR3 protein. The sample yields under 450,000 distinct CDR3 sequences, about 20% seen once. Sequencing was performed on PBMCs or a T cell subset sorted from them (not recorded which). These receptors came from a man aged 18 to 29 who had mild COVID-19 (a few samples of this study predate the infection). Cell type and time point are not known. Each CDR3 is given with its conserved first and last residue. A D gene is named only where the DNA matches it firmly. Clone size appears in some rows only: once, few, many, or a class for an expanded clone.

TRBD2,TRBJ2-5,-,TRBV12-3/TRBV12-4,TGTGCCAGCAGTCGACCAACCGATCTAGCGGGGGGTAGTCAAGAGACCCAGTACTTC,CASSRPTDLAGGSQETQYF
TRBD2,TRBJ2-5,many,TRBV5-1,TGCGCCAGCAGCTTGTTTCCAGCGGGGGCCGGGGAGACCCAGTACTTC,CASSLFPAGAGETQYF
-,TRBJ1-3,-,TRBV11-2,TGTGCCAGCAGCCCCCCAACAAAGGCTGGAAACACCATATATTTT,CASSPPTKAGNTIYF
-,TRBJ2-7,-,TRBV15,TGTGCCACCAGCAGAGGAGGGAAGGGCTACGAGCAGTACTTC,CATSRGGKGYEQYF
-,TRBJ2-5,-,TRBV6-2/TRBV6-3,TGTGCCAGCAGCCCAGCCGAAGAGACCCAGTACTTC,CASSPAEETQYF
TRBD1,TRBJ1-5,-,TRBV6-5,TGTGCCAGCAGTACGGACAGGGCGGGTCAGCCCCAGCATTTT,CASSTDRAGQPQHF
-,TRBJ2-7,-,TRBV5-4,TGTGCCAGCCTGGGGGACGGAGGGGAGCAGTACTTC,CASLGDGGEQYF
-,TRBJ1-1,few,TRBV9,TGTGCCAGCAGCGGCCTCGAAGGTTGGCGAGAGGCTTTCTTT,CASSGLEGWREAFF
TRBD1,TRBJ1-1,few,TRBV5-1,TGCGCCAGCAGCTCGATGGCGACAGGGGGCATGAACACTGAAGCTTTCTTT,CASSSMATGGMNTEAFF
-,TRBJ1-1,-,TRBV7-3,TGTGCCAGCAGCTTATTCAGGGACACTGAAGCTTTCTTT,CASSLFRDTEAFF
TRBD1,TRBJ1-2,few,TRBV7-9,TGTGCCAGCAGTTTTTGGCTGACAGGGTCTAACTATGGCTACACCTTC,CASSFWLTGSNYGYTF
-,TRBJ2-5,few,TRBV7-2,TGTGCCAGCAGCATGAACGGCGCCCAGGAAGAGACCCAGTACTTC,CASSMNGAQEETQYF
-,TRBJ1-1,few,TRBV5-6,TGTGCCAGCAGCTTGGTGTGGCTCGAGAACACTGAAGCTTTCTTT,CASSLVWLENTEAFF
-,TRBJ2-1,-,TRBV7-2,TGTTCCAGCACCAGTTACAATGAGCAGTTCTTC,CSSTSYNEQFF
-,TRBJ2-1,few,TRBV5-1,TGCGCCAGCAGTATGACGATCGGGGGGCCCATCAATGAGCAGTTCTTC,CASSMTIGGPINEQFF
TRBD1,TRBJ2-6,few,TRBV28,TGTGCCAGCAGACCTGACAGGGTCCGCTTCTCTGGGGCCAACGTCCTGACTTTC,CASRPDRVRFSGANVLTF
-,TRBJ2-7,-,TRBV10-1,TGCGCCAGCAGTGTAGCCGAGCAGTACTTC,CASSVAEQYF
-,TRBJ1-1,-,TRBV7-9,TGTGCCAGCAGCTTATACGCTTTCTTT,CASSLYAFF
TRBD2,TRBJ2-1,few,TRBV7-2,TGTGCCAGCAGCTTAGAGCGGGGGGGCAATGAGCAGTTCTTC,CASSLERGGNEQFF
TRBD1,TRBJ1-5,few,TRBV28,TGTGCCAGCCATCTACAGGGGGGATATCAGCCCCAGCATTTT,CASHLQGGYQPQHF
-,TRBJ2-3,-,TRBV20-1,TGCAGTGCTGCCAGGGGGGGGGCCTCAGATACGCAGTATTTT,CSAARGGASDTQYF
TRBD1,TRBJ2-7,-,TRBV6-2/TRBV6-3,TGTGCCAGCATCAGCATCCCGGGACAGTCGAGCTCCTACGAGCAGTACTTC,CASISIPGQSSSYEQYF
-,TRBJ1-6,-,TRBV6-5,TGTGCCAGCAGTTACGCGGGGACGAATTCACCCCTCCACTTT,CASSYAGTNSPLHF
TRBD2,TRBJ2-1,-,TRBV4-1,TGCGCCAGCAGCCAAGATCCGGCGGGGGGCCCATCCTACAATGAGCAGTTCTTC,CASSQDPAGGPSYNEQFF
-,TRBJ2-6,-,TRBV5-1,TGCGCCAGCAGCTTGGGGATGGGTATAACGGCCGGGGCCAACGTCCTGACTTTC,CASSLGMGITAGANVLTF
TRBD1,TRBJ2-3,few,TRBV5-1,TGCGCCAGCAGACAGGGGGCTGAAGGAGATACGCAGTATTTT,CASRQGAEGDTQYF
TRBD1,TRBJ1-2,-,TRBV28,TGTGCCAGCACTGAGTACAGGGGGCTATACACCTTC,CASTEYRGLYTF
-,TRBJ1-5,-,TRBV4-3,TGCGCCAGCAGCCAAGAAAGGGGTGAGAGGCCCCAGCATTTT,CASSQERGERPQHF
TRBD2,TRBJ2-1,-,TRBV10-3,TGTGCCATCAGTGACCACCAGCGGGGGGACAATGAGCAGTTCTTC,CAISDHQRGDNEQFF
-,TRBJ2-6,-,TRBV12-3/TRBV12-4,TGTGCCAGCAGCGGCGGAGGGGACTCTGGGGCCAACGTCCTGACTTTC,CASSGGGDSGANVLTF
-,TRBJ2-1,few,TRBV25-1,TGTGCCAGCAGTGAATTGCGGGGATCCTACAATGAGCAGTTCTTC,CASSELRGSYNEQFF
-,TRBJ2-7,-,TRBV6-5,TGTGCCAGCAGTTACTCCGCTCAGGGGTCGCAGGACGAGCAGTACTTC,CASSYSAQGSQDEQYF
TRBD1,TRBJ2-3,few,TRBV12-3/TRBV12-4,TGTGCCAGCAGGTGGACAGGGGGCGTAGATACGCAGTATTTT,CASRWTGGVDTQYF
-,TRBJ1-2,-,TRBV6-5,TGTGCCAGCAGTTATGCTCAGGGGATAGCTAACTATGGCTACACCTTC,CASSYAQGIANYGYTF
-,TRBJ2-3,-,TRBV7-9,TGTGCCAGCAGCTCCACCGGCGGGCGGCCCACAGATACGCAGTATTTT,CASSSTGGRPTDTQYF
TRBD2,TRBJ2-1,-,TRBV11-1,TGTGCCAGCAGCCCGCGGGGGGCCGTAGAGTACAATGAGCAGTTCTTC,CASSPRGAVEYNEQFF
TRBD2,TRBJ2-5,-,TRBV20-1,TGCAGTGCTAGCGGTGGGGGAGGGATTGAGACCCAGTACTTC,CSASGGGGIETQYF
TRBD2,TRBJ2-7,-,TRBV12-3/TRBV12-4,TGTGCCACCTCCCGGGGCGGGGGTGGCTACGAGCAGTACTTC,CATSRGGGGYEQYF
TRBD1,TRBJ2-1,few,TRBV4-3,TGCGCCAGCAGCCAAGGGGACAGGGGATTTGAGCAGTTCTTC,CASSQGDRGFEQFF
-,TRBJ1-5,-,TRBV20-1,TGCAGTGCTAGAGATCCCGGGGGGGTATTTAGCAATCAGCCCCAGCATTTT,CSARDPGGVFSNQPQHF
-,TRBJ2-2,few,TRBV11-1,TGTGCCACTCAGCAGGGCTCATCCGGGGAGCTGTTTTTT,CATQQGSSGELFF
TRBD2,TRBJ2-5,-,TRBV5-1,TGCGCCAGCAGCTTGGTAGTCGTTGCGCGGACTAGCGGGGGCGTGAGCGAGACCCAGTACTTC,CASSLVVVARTSGGVSETQYF
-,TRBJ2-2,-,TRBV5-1,TGCGCCAGCAGCGATATTAACAGGAACACCGGGGAGCTGTTTTTT,CASSDINRNTGELFF
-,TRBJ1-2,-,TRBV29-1,TGCAGCGTTGGGAGGCCTAACTATGGCTACACCTTC,CSVGRPNYGYTF
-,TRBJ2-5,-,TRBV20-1,TGCAGTGCTAGACTCCAAGAGACCCAGTACTTC,CSARLQETQYF
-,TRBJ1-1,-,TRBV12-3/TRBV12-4,TGTGCCAGCAGTTCCCAGGGGAAGAACACTGAAGCTTTCTTT,CASSSQGKNTEAFF
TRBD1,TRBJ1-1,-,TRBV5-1,TGCGCCAGCAGCTCTACCGGGACAGGTTTTCCCCTGCATGAAGCTTTCTTT,CASSSTGTGFPLHEAFF
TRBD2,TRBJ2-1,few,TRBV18,TGTGCCAGCTCACCAACTAGCGGGGGAACAAACAATGAGCAGTTCTTC,CASSPTSGGTNNEQFF
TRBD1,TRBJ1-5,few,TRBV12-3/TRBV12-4,TGTGCCAGCAGTGGACAGGGGGTTCAGCCCCAGCATTTT,CASSGQGVQPQHF
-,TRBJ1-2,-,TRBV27,TGTGCCAGCAGTCGCAGGGTGGAGAGCTATGGCTACACCTTC,CASSRRVESYGYTF
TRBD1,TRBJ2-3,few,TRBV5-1,TGCGCCAGCAGCACCGACAGGGGTCCAGATACGCAGTATTTT,CASSTDRGPDTQYF
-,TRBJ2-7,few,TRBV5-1,TGCGCCAGCAGCTTGGGGACTCTATCTGGGGAGCAGTACTTC,CASSLGTLSGEQYF
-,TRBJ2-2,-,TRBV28,TGTGCCAGCAGCCCAAGAAATTGGAGAAACACCGGGGAGCTGTTTTTT,CASSPRNWRNTGELFF
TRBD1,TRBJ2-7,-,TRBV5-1,TGCGCCAGCAGCTTGGAGCCAGGGGGCTACGAGCAGTACTTC,CASSLEPGGYEQYF
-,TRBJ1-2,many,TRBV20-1,TGCAGTGCTAGCCCCCAACTCCGAGCTAACTATGGCTACACCTTC,CSASPQLRANYGYTF
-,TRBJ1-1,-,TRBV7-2,TGTGCCAGCAGCTTATCTATGAACACTGAAGCTTTCTTT,CASSLSMNTEAFF
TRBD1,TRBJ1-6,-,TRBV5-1,TGCGCCAGCAGCGTTGGGGGGACAGGCGGCAATTCACCCCTCCACTTT,CASSVGGTGGNSPLHF
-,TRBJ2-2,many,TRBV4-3,TGCGCCAGCAGCCACCCCCCCGGGACCCGAGGGGGGGAGCTGTTTTTT,CASSHPPGTRGGELFF
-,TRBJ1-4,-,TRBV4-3,TGCGCCAGCAGCCAAGATGGCCGGAATGAAAAACTGTTTTTT,CASSQDGRNEKLFF